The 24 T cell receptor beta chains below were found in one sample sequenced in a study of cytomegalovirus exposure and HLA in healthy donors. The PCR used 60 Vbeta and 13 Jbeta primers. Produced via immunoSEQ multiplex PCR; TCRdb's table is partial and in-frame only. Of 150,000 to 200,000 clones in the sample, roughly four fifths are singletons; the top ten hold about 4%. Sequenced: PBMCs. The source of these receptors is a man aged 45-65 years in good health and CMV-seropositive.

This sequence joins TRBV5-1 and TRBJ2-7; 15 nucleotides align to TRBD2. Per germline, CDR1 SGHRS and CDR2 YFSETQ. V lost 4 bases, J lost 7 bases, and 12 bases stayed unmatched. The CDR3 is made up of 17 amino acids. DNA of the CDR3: TGCGCCAGCAGCCCGAGGACTAGCGGGGGGGCGGGCAGTGAGCAGTACTTC. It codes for CASSPRTSGGAGSEQYF.

In DNA, the CDR3 is TGTGCCAGCAGTTACTCGGGGGGTTCAGATACGCAGTATTTT. Its protein product is CASSYSGGSDTQYF. The chain employs TRBV6-5 and TRBJ2-3; the D gene is possibly TRBD2 (6 bases). The germline V gene has CDR1 MNHEY and CDR2 SVGAGI. V was clipped by 0 bases and J by 4 bases, with 8 bases between them. The CDR3 has 14 residues.

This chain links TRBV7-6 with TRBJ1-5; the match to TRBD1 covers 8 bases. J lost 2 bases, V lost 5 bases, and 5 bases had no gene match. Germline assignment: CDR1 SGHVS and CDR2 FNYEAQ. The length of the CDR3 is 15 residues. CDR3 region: CASSAAGQGNQPQHF. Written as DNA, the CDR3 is TGTGCCAGCAGCGCAGCGGGACAGGGCAATCAGCCCCAGCATTTT. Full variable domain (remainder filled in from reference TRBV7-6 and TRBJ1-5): GAGVSQSPRYKVTKRGQDVALRCDPISGHVSLYWYRQALGQGPEFLTYFNYEAQQDKSGLPNDRFSAERPEGSISTLTIQRTEQRDSAMYRCASSAAGQGNQPQHFGDGTRLSIL.

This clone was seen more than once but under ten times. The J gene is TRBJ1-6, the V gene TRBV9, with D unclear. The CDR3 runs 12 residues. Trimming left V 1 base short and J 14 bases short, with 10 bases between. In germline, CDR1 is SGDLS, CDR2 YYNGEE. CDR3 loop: CASSVSAGALHF. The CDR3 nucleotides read TGTGCCAGCAGCGTATCTGCCGGAGCCCTCCACTTT.

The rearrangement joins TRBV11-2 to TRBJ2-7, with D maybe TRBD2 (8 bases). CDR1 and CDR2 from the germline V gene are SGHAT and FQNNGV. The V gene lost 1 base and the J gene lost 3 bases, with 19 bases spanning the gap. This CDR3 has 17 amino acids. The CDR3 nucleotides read TGTGCCAGCAGCTTAGTCGGGGGGGACAGTGGGATCTACGAGCAGTACTTC. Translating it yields CASSLVGGDSGIYEQYF. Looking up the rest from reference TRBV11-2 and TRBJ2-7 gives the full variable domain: EAGVAQSPRYKIIEKRQSVAFWCNPISGHATLYWYQQILGQGPKLLIQFQNNGVVDDSQLPKDRFSAERLKGVDSTLKIQPAKLEDSAVYLCASSLVGGDSGIYEQYFGPGTRLTVT.

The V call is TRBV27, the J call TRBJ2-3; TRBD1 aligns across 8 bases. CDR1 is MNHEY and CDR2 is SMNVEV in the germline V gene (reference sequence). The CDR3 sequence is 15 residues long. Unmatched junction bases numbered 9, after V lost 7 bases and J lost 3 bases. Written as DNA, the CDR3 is TGTGCCAGCAACTTCCGGACAGGGAATACAGATACGCAGTATTTT. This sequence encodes CASNFRTGNTDTQYF.

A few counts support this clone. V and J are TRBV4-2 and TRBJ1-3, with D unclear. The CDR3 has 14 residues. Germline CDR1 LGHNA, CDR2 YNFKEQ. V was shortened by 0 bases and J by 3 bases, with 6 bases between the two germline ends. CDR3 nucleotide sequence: TGTGCCAGCAGCCAAGATAACGGTGGAAACACCATATATTTT. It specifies CASSQDNGGNTIYF.

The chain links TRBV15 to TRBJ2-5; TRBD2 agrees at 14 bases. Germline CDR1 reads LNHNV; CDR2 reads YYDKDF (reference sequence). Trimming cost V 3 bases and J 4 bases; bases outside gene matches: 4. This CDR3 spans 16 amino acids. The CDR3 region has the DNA TGTGCCACCAGCAGCCGGACTAGCGGGGGGCTAGAGACCCAGTACTTC. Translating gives CATSSRTSGGLETQYF. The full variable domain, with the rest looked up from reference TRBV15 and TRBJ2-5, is DAMVIQNPRYQVTQFGKPVTLSCSQTLNHNVMYWYQQKSSQAPKLLFHYYDKDFNNEADTPDNFQSRRPNTSFCFLDIRSPGLGDTAMYLCATSSRTSGGLETQYFGPGTRLLVL.

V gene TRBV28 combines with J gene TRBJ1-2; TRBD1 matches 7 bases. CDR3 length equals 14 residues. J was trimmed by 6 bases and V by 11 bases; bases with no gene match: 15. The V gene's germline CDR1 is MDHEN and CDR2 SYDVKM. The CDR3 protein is CAPEGGDLTDGYTF. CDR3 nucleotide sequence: TGTGCCCCAGAAGGGGGCGATCTTACGGATGGCTACACCTTC.

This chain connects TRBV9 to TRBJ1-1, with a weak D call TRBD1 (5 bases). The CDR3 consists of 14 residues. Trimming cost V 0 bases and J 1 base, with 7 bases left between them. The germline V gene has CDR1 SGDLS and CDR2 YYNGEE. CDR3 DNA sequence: TGTGCCAGCAGCGTAGGGGGCAGGAACACTGAAGCTTTCTTT. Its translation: CASSVGGRNTEAFF.

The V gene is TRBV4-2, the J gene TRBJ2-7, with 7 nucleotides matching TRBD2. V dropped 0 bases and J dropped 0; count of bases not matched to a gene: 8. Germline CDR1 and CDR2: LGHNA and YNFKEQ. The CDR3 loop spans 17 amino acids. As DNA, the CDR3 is TGTGCCAGCAGCCAAGATACCGGGACTACAAGCTCCTACGAGCAGTACTTC. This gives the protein CASSQDTGTTSSYEQYF.

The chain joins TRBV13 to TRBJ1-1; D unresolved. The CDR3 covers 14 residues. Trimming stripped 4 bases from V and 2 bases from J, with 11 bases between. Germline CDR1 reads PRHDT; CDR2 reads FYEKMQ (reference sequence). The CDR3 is CASSYLQRNTEAFF. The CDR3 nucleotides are TGTGCCAGCAGCTACCTCCAGCGAAACACTGAAGCTTTCTTT.

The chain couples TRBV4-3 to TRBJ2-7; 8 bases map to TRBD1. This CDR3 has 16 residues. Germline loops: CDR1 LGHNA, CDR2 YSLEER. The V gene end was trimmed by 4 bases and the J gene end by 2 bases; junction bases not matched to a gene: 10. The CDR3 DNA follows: TGCGCCAGCAGCCGAGGGGATCGACAGGGGCCCTACGAGCAGTACTTC. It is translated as CASSRGDRQGPYEQYF.

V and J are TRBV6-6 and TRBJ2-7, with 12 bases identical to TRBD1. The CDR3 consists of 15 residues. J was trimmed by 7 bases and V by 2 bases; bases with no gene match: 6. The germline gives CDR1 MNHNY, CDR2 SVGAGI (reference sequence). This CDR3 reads CASSYGGQGAWEQYF. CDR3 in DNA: TGTGCCAGCAGTTACGGGGGACAGGGGGCTTGGGAGCAGTACTTC.

In DNA, the CDR3 is TGTGCCAGCAGCTCCCTAAAACGGACAGACACAGATACGCAGTATTTT. Translating it yields CASSSLKRTDTDTQYF. The chain is built from TRBV5-4 and TRBJ2-3, with a weak D call TRBD1 (6 bases). The CDR3 has 16 residues. Germline V gives CDR1 SGHNT, CDR2 YYREEE (reference sequence). V lost 3 bases to trimming and J lost 2 bases, with 16 bases between them. Supplemented by reference TRBV5-4 and TRBJ2-3, the full variable domain reads ETGVTQSPTHLIKTRGQQVTLRCSSQSGHNTVSWYQQALGQGPQFIFQYYREEENGRGNFPPRFSGLQFPNYSSELNVNALELDDSALYLCASSSLKRTDTDTQYFGPGTRLTVL.

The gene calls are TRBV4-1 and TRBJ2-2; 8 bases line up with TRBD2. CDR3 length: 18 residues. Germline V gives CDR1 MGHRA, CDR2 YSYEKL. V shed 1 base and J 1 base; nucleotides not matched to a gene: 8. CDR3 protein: CASSQVGAGGRNTGELFF. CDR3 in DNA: TGCGCCAGCAGCCAAGTCGGGGCGGGGGGAAGGAACACCGGGGAGCTGTTTTTT.

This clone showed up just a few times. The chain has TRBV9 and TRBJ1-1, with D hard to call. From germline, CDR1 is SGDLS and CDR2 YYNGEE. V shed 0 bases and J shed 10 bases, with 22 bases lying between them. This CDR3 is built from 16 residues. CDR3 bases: TGTGCCAGCAGCGTAGACGGTGGATCGATGCGAGGTACAGCTTTCTTT. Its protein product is CASSVDGGSMRGTAFF.

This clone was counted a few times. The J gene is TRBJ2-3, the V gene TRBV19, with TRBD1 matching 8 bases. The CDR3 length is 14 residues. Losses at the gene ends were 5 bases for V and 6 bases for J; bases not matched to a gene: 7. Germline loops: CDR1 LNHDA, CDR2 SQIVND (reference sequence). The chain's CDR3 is CASSQDRVPDTQYF. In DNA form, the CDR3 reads TGTGCCAGTAGTCAGGACAGGGTTCCCGATACGCAGTATTTT. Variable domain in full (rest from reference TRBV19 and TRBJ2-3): DGGITQSPKYLFRKEGQNVTLSCEQNLNHDAMYWYRQDPGQGLRLIYYSQIVNDFQKGDIAEGYSVSREKKESFPLTVTSAQKNPTAFYLCASSQDRVPDTQYFGPGTRLTVL.

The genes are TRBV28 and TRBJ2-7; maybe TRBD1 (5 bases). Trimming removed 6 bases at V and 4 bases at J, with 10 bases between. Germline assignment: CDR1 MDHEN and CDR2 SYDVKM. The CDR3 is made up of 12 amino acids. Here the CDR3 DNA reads TGTGCCAGCAGGGGGTACAGGTACGAGCAGTACTTC. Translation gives CASRGYRYEQYF.

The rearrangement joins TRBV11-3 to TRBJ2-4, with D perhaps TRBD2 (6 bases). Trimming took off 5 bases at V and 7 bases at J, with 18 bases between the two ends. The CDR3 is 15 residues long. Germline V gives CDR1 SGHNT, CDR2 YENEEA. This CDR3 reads CASSPTGLSGNIQYF. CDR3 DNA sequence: TGTGCCAGCAGCCCAACGGGACTCTCGGGGAACATTCAGTACTTC. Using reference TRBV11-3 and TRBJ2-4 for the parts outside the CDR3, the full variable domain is EAGVVQSPRYKIIEKKQPVAFWCNPISGHNTLYWYLQNLGQGPELLIRYENEEAVDDSQLPKDRFSAERLKGVDSTLKIQPAELGDSAVYLCASSPTGLSGNIQYFGAGTRLSVL.

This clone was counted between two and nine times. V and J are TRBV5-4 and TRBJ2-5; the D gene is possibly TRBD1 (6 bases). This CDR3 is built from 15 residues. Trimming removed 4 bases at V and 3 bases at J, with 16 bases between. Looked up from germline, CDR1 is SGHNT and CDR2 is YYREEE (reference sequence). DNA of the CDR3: TGTGCCAGCAGCCCAGGGGACGGAGCAAAAGAGACCCAGTACTTC. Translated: CASSPGDGAKETQYF.

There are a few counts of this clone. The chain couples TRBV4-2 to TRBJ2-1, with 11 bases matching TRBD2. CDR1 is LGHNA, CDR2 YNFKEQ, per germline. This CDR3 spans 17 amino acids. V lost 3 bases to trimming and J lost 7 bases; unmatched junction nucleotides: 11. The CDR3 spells CASSHSTSGIVVNEQFF. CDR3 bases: TGTGCCAGCAGCCATTCGACTAGCGGGATTGTCGTAAATGAGCAGTTCTTC.

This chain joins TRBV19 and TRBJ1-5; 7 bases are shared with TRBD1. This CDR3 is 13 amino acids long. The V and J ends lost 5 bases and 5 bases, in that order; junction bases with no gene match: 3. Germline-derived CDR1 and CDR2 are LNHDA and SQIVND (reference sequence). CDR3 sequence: CASSYRGDQPQHF. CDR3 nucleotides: TGTGCCAGTAGTTACAGGGGCGATCAGCCCCAGCATTTT.

CDR3 DNA sequence: TGTGCCATCAGAGCCGGGACTAGCGGCTACGAGCAGTACTTC. Its protein is CAIRAGTSGYEQYF. The chain employs TRBV10-3 and TRBJ2-7; 11 positions match TRBD2. V shed 6 bases, J shed 3 bases, and the junction held 4 bases outside the gene matches. The germline V gene encodes CDR1 ENHRY and CDR2 SYGVKD. CDR3 length equals 14 residues.